Listed below are T cell receptor beta chains from one sample, sequenced in a study of blood T cell repertoires in COVID-19. Clones were sequenced by immunoSEQ multiplex PCR, and TCRdb holds only the in-frame ones, with some missing. Among over 250,000 clones listed, 75% to 90% were seen once. Source material: peripheral blood. Receptors were obtained from a woman aged 65 to 85 with acute or convalescent COVID-19. Each CDR3 is given with its conserved first and last residue. The order of the fields is J gene, V gene, CDR3 protein.

J: TRBJ1-5; V: TRBV19; CDR3: CAITAGGPVGNQPQHF
J: TRBJ1-1; V: TRBV28; CDR3: CASRGSRFFTEAFF
J: TRBJ2-3; V: TRBV5-1; CDR3: CASSQSGGAPNTQYF
J: TRBJ1-6; V: TRBV5-1; CDR3: CASSFGTGDNSPLHF
J: TRBJ1-2; V: TRBV29-1; CDR3: CSVVRGSYGYTF
J: TRBJ2-7; V: TRBV5-1; CDR3: CASSSRTGFYEQYF
J: TRBJ1-5; V: TRBV2; CDR3: CASSRAGGQPQHF
J: TRBJ1-1; V: TRBV19; CDR3: CASSMSQGVTEAFF
J: TRBJ1-4; V: TRBV30; CDR3: CAWSERGEKLFF
J: TRBJ1-3; V: TRBV18; CDR3: CASSIHRGDSGNTIYF
J: TRBJ1-1; V: TRBV5-1; CDR3: CASQGPGGNTEAFF
J: TRBJ1-4; V: TRBV6-5; CDR3: CASSLSDSTNEKLFF
J: TRBJ2-7; V: TRBV10-2; CDR3: CASSEGQRMYF
J: TRBJ2-1; V: TRBV5-1; CDR3: CASRQGEGKGEQFF
J: TRBJ2-7; V: TRBV10-3; CDR3: CAISESAGQGAYEQYF
J: TRBJ2-7; V: TRBV18; CDR3: CASSPLAGGEEQYF
J: TRBJ1-1; V: TRBV10-1; CDR3: CASSEGQGGRAFF
J: TRBJ1-2; V: TRBV10-3; CDR3: CAISETGLLYGYTF
J: TRBJ1-1; V: TRBV7-9; CDR3: CASSSGRNTEAFF
J: TRBJ1-4; V: TRBV24-1; CDR3: CALRREQEAGEKLFF
J: TRBJ1-1; V: TRBV24-1; CDR3: CATSGTGPEAFF
J: TRBJ2-1; V: TRBV5-4; CDR3: CASSWGRTSGGALNEQFF
J: TRBJ1-4; V: TRBV5-1; CDR3: CASSLRGGEKLFF
J: TRBJ2-3; V: TRBV7-9; CDR3: CASSTTGGTDTQYF
J: TRBJ1-2; V: TRBV2; CDR3: CASTQGQGLGGYTF
J: TRBJ1-2; V: TRBV19; CDR3: CASSSGQATNYGYTF
J: TRBJ1-2; V: TRBV2; CDR3: CASAWGTGSRDGYTF
J: TRBJ2-7; V: TRBV7-9; CDR3: CASSGQGTYEQYF
J: TRBJ1-2; V: TRBV6-8; CDR3: CASSSPGQGPSYGYTF
J: TRBJ1-6; V: TRBV5-1; CDR3: CASSSSPTGMSSYNSPLHF
J: TRBJ1-4; V: TRBV2; CDR3: CASRGLGAYEKLFF
J: TRBJ2-2; V: TRBV5-6; CDR3: CASSHNIRGTGELFF
J: TRBJ2-2; V: TRBV2; CDR3: CASRDSGTGELFF
J: TRBJ2-5; V: TRBV6-5; CDR3: CASLETSGGQETQYF
J: TRBJ1-4; V: TRBV2; CDR3: CASRAGTTNEKLFF
J: TRBJ2-5; V: TRBV21-1; CDR3: CARSGGKYQETQYF
J: TRBJ2-7; V: TRBV11-2; CDR3: CASSLDVAGIYEQYF
J: TRBJ2-6; V: TRBV2; CDR3: CASSGDSVTSGPF
J: TRBJ2-7; V: TRBV19; CDR3: CASRGLSYEQYF
J: TRBJ1-1; V: TRBV6-1; CDR3: CASSEVAPQQAFF
J: TRBJ1-5; V: TRBV6-5; CDR3: CASSYARNSNQPQHF
J: TRBJ1-1; V: TRBV6-5; CDR3: CASSSPRGFSTEAFF
J: TRBJ2-1; V: TRBV3-1/TRBV3-2; CDR3: CASASRGGQRNEQFF
J: TRBJ1-6; V: TRBV11-2; CDR3: CASSLLTLWDSPLHF
J: TRBJ1-5; V: TRBV3-1/TRBV3-2; CDR3: CASSSQGARNQPQHF
J: TRBJ2-2; V: TRBV7-3; CDR3: CASSLRAAGANTGELFF
J: TRBJ2-3; V: TRBV24-1; CDR3: CATSDGRLTDTQYF
J: TRBJ2-5; V: TRBV27; CDR3: CASSLRTSGAETQYF
J: TRBJ1-2; V: TRBV7-3; CDR3: CASSRTGNYGYTF
J: TRBJ1-2; V: TRBV24-1; CDR3: CATSHRESYTF
J: TRBJ1-1; V: TRBV5-1; CDR3: CASSLDRGRITEAFF
J: TRBJ1-5; V: TRBV19; CDR3: CASSREQGLSNQPQHF
J: TRBJ1-1; V: TRBV6-1; CDR3: CASSETGPNTEAFF
J: TRBJ2-5; V: TRBV2; CDR3: CASSGVRGQETQYF
J: TRBJ2-1; V: TRBV9; CDR3: CASSVGLGNEQFF